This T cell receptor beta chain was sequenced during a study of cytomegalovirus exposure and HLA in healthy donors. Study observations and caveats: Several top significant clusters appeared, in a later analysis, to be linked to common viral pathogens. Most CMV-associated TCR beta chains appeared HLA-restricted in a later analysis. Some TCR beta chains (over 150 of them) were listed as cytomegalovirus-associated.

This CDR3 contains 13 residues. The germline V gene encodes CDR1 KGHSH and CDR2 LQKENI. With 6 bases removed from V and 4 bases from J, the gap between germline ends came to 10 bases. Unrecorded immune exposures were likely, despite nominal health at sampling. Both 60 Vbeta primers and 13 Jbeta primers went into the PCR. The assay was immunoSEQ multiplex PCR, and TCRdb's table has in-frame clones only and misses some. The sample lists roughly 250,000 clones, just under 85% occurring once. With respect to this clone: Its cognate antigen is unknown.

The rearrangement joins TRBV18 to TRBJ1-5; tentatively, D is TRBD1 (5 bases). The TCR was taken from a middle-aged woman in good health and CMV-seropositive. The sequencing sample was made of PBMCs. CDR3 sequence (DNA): TGTGCCAGCTCGCCCACAGGTAATCAGCCCCAGCATTTT. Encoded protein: CASSPTGNQPQHF. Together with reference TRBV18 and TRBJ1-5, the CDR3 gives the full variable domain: NAGVMQNPRHLVRRRGQEARLRCSPMKGHSHVYWYRQLPEEGLKFMVYLQKENIIDESGMPKERFSAEFPKEGPSILRIQQVVRGDSAAYFCASSPTGNQPQHFGDGTRLSIL.